The 10 T cell receptor beta chains below come from one sample, sequenced in a study of blood T cell repertoires in COVID-19. TCRdb keeps only in-frame clones here, not all; method: immunoSEQ multiplex PCR. This sample has 350,000 or so clones, with about 86% found just once. The sequenced material came from PBMCs or T cells enriched from blood (not recorded which). The receptors stem from a woman aged 40 to 50 with acute COVID-19.

For the CDR3, the DNA is TGTGCCAGCAGCTTGGACAGCCCCCGAACTAACTATGGCTACACCTTC. This codes for CASSLDSPRTNYGYTF. This chain connects TRBV5-4 to TRBJ1-2, with D unresolved. The V gene's germline CDR1 is SGHNT and CDR2 YYREEE (reference sequence). The CDR3 runs 16 residues. V was shortened by 0 bases and J by 0 bases, with 12 bases between the two germline ends.

The rearrangement joins TRBV7-3 to TRBJ1-1; unclear D gene. The length of the CDR3 is 13 residues. The germline CDR1 and CDR2 sequences are SGHTA and FQGTGA. V was clipped by 6 bases and J by 7 bases, with 15 bases between them. The CDR3 reads CASSRSASGEAFF. DNA for the CDR3: TGTGCCAGCAGTCGGTCAGCAAGCGGTGAAGCTTTCTTT.

This clone was counted once. J is TRBJ2-1 and V is TRBV7-9; TRBD2 matches at 7 bases. J was trimmed by 6 bases and V by 3 bases; bases with no gene match: 11. The CDR3 is made up of 16 amino acids. Germline CDR1 SEHNR, CDR2 FQNEAQ (reference sequence). Here the CDR3 reads CASSFLSLAERNEQFF. DNA for the CDR3: TGTGCCAGCAGCTTCTTATCTCTAGCGGAGCGCAATGAGCAGTTCTTC.

The chain has TRBV24-1 and TRBJ2-5, with 13 bases that match TRBD2. The CDR3 covers 15 residues. The J segment lost 5 bases and the V segment lost 4 bases, leaving 3 bases of the junction unmatched. The germline CDR1 and CDR2 sequences are KGHDR and SFDVKD. For the CDR3, the DNA is TGTGCCACCAGTGAGACTAGCGGGAGGACTGAGACCCAGTACTTC. It yields the protein CATSETSGRTETQYF.

The chain links TRBV18 to TRBJ1-4, with 9 bases that match TRBD1. Losses at the gene ends were 3 bases for V and 7 bases for J; bases not matched to a gene: 3. CDR3 length: 14 amino acids. CDR1 is KGHSH and CDR2 is LQKENI in the germline V gene. The CDR3 spells CASSPTGGLEKLFF. The CDR3, as DNA: TGTGCCAGCTCACCGACAGGGGGTCTTGAAAAACTGTTTTTT.

This clone has only one observation. This chain links TRBV4-1 with TRBJ2-1, with D possibly matching TRBD2 (6 bases). Germline V gene sequence: CDR1 MGHRA, CDR2 YSYEKL. Deletions cut 7 bases from V and 0 bases from J, with 25 bases between. This CDR3 is built from 19 residues. The CDR3, as DNA: TGCGCCAGCACCCTGACGGACCTAGCGCGCCTCAGCTCCTACAATGAGCAGTTCTTC. Translated, it gives CASTLTDLARLSSYNEQFF.

This clone was counted a single time. The V gene is TRBV25-1, the J gene TRBJ2-1, with D possibly TRBD1 on 5 matching bases. This CDR3 spans 17 amino acids. Germline V gene lookup returns CDR1 MGHDK and CDR2 SYGVNS. V was cut by 6 bases and J by 1 base, with 19 bases left in between. The CDR3 here is CASSNLDGAGSYNEQFF. In nucleotides, the CDR3 is TGTGCCAGCAGCAACCTTGATGGGGCAGGGTCCTACAATGAGCAGTTCTTC.

The chain joins TRBV19 to TRBJ1-1; a possible D gene is TRBD1 (6 bases). The length of the CDR3 is 16 residues. CDR1 LNHDA and CDR2 SQIVND come from the germline V gene (reference sequence). Trimming removed 0 bases from V and 5 bases from J, with 16 bases in between. CDR3 loop: CASSIDKGGRRTEAFF. The CDR3 DNA is TGTGCCAGTAGTATAGATAAGGGGGGGCGGAGGACTGAAGCTTTCTTT.

V and J are TRBV6-2 or TRBV6-3 and TRBJ2-2; D gene uncertain. V was cut by 4 bases and J by 6 bases, with 9 bases left in between. Germline V gives CDR1 MNHEY, CDR2 SVGEGT. This CDR3 is built from 13 residues. The CDR3 here is CASSSTWSGELFF. The DNA of the CDR3 is TGTGCCAGCAGTTCTACTTGGTCCGGGGAGCTGTTTTTT.

The chain combines TRBV3-1 (or the pseudogene TRBV3-2) with TRBJ2-7; TRBD1 might be the D (5 bases). The CDR3 loop spans 15 amino acids. CDR1 is LGHDT and CDR2 is YNNKEL in the germline V gene (reference sequence). V was trimmed by 4 bases and J by 0 bases, leaving 13 bases between them. The CDR3 here is CASSLGEGSSYEQYF. The CDR3 DNA reads TGTGCCAGCAGCCTAGGGGAAGGAAGCTCCTACGAGCAGTACTTC.